This TCR beta chain was identified in a study of shared clonotypes between healthy human individuals. On the study more broadly: The donors, two women and a few men, were aged 18 to 49. Findings and caveats of the study: It was the non-shared clonotypes that had lower generation probabilities than clonotypes shared by all four donors. Clonotype sharing among donors was expected to depend on sequencing depth.

Germline CDR1 MNHNY, CDR2 SVGAGI (reference sequence). V lost 8 bases and J 0 bases, leaving 5 bases between the germline ends. The CDR3 sequence is 12 residues long. TCRdb keeps only in-frame clones here, not all; method: immunoSEQ multiplex PCR. Of about 2.5 million clones in the sample, 92% were seen once. In regard to this clone: Its antigen remains unidentified. The same CDR3 arises from other DNA sequences in this sample as well.

The sequenced sample was naive CD4+ T cells from PBMCs. Sample subset: CD45RA+ positively selected. V gene TRBV6-6 combines with J gene TRBJ1-3; D gene uncertain. The sequence derives from a man younger than 35 in good health. Some clones in this sample may be carry-over from other donors' samples. CDR3 nucleotide sequence: TGTGCCAGCGAGGGCTCTGGAAACACCATATATTTT. It specifies CASEGSGNTIYF.